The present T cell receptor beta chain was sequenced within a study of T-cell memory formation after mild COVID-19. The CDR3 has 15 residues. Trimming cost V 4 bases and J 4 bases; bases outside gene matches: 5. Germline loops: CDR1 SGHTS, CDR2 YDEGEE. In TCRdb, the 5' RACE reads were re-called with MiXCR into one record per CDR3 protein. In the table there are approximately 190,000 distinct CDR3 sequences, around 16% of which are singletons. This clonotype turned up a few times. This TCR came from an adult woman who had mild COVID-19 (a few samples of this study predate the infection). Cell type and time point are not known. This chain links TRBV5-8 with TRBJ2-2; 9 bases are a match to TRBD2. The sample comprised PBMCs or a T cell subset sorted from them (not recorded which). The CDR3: CASSPRLAVTGELFF. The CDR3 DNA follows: TGTGCCAGCAGCCCAAGACTAGCGGTCACCGGGGAGCTGTTTTTT. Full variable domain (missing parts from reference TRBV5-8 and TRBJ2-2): EAGVTQSPTHLIKTRGQQATLRCSPISGHTSVYWYQQALGLGLQFLLWYDEGEERNRGNFPPRFSGRQFPNYSSELNVNALELEDSALYLCASSPRLAVTGELFFGEGSRLTVL.